Only a few counts were recorded for the clone carrying this T cell receptor beta chain. The antigen remains unidentified. The germline V and J ends were trimmed by 7 bases and 2 bases, with 17 bases remaining between them. The CDR3 covers 15 residues. The germline V gene encodes CDR1 SGHRS and CDR2 YFSETQ. The data belong to a study of blood T cells in healthy people across ages. Findings and caveats of the study: Age showed a roughly linear inverse relationship with TCR beta diversity per million T cells.

For the second PCR, which ran for 7 to 11 cycles, a sample-barcoded 5' primer and a J-beta primer mix were used. The authors tagged each cDNA molecule using a template-switch adaptor with 12 random nucleotides. TCRdb analysed the 5' RACE reads with MiXCR anew, one entry per CDR3 protein. The sample holds 2 million or so distinct CDR3 sequences, 49% seen once. The rearrangement joins TRBV5-1 to TRBJ2-3, with D tentatively TRBD1 or TRBD2 (5 bases each). The origin of this receptor is a woman aged 40 to 49 in good health. Material for sequencing was blood. Written as DNA, the CDR3 is TGCGCCAGCGCTTTTGGGGGAATCGACACAGATACGCAGTATTTT. Residues: CASAFGGIDTDTQYF.